The present T cell receptor (beta chain) was sequenced within a study of response to subunit inactivated influenza vaccine. TCRdb used MiXCR to reprocess the RT-PCR reads, holding one entry per CDR3 protein. The table lists 500,000 to 600,000 distinct CDR3 sequences, 7.5% to 8.5% of them singletons, with approximately 12% in the top ten. Findings of the study overall: That few new T cells are recruited by each seasonal influenza vaccination was the authors' suggestion.

This clonotype was seen ten or more times. Antigen: not known. The V and J ends lost 2 bases and 0 bases respectively, with 8 bases between them. The CDR3 spans 14 residues. The germline V gene has CDR1 SGHRS and CDR2 YFSETQ. The chain joins TRBV5-1 to TRBJ1-1; D is ambiguous. The sequences come from PBMCs from blood, collected roughly 24 months after vaccination. The sequence was collected from a man aged 50-75 years who received an inactivated influenza vaccine. The CDR3 DNA reads as TGCGCCAGCAGCTTAAACAGCATGAACACTGAAGCTTTCTTT. This sequence encodes CASSLNSMNTEAFF.